Shown below are 17 T cell receptor beta chains from a single sample sequenced in a study of blood T cells in healthy people across ages. A second PCR, run for about 6 to 11 cycles, used a sample-barcoded 5' primer plus a J-beta primer mix. In TCRdb, the 5' RACE reads were re-called with MiXCR into one record per CDR3 protein. The data hold roughly 1.7 million distinct CDR3 sequences, with around 36% observed a single time. Material: blood. Every receptor here comes from a woman in her 30s in good health.

CDR3 coding DNA: TGCAGCGTTGTACAGGGACGCTCCTACAATGAGCAGTTCTTC. Encoded protein: CSVVQGRSYNEQFF. V is TRBV29-1 and J is TRBJ2-1; maybe TRBD1 (6 bases). CDR1 and CDR2 from the germline V gene are SQVTM and ANQGSEA. The V gene lost 4 bases and the J gene lost 0 bases, with 10 bases spanning the gap. This CDR3 has 14 residues.

The table lists this clonotype with many counts. This chain joins TRBV29-1 and TRBJ1-4, with 9 bases matching TRBD1. Trimming took 6 bases from V and 7 from J; bases not matched to a gene: 9. Germline values: CDR1 SQVTM, CDR2 ANQGSEA. The length of the CDR3 is 14 residues. The CDR3 spells CSVLTGTGSEKLFF. CDR3 coding DNA: TGCAGCGTCCTGACCGGGACAGGGAGTGAAAAACTGTTTTTT.

This clonotype was recorded a few times. The CDR3 DNA is TGCAGTGCTACCCTGACAGGGTATGATGGCTACACCTTC. Translation: CSATLTGYDGYTF. The chain joins TRBV20-1 to TRBJ1-2; 7 bases map to TRBD1. V shed 4 bases and J 6 bases; nucleotides not matched to a gene: 8. This CDR3 is built from 13 residues. Per the germline V gene, CDR1 is DFQATT and CDR2 is SNEGSKA (reference sequence).

This clonotype was counted only a few times. This rearrangement joins TRBV9 to TRBJ1-2; unclear D gene. The V gene lost 3 bases and the J gene lost 8 bases, with 11 bases spanning the gap. This CDR3 comprises 12 residues. Looked up from germline, CDR1 is SGDLS and CDR2 is YYNGEE. For the CDR3, the DNA is TGTGCCAGCAGCGCGGTTGGCTGGGGCTACACCTTC. Its translation: CASSAVGWGYTF.

For the CDR3, the DNA is TGTGCCAGCAGTGACGGGGCGACAGACCATCACACCTTC. As protein: CASSDGATDHHTF. This chain joins TRBV2 and TRBJ1-2; maybe TRBD1 (5 bases). The germline V gene has CDR1 SNHLY and CDR2 FYNNEI. The CDR3 totals 13 residues. The V gene lost 3 bases and the J gene lost 12 bases, with 17 bases spanning the gap.

This clonotype came up many times. The J gene is TRBJ2-5, the V gene TRBV4-1, with D possibly being TRBD1 or TRBD2 (6 bases each). CDR3 size: 15 residues. The germline V gene encodes CDR1 MGHRA and CDR2 YSYEKL. Trimming left V 4 bases short and J 4 bases short, with 16 bases between. The CDR3 region is CASSLSRGAGETQYF. The DNA for the CDR3 is TGCGCCAGCAGCCTCTCAAGGGGGGCGGGAGAGACCCAGTACTTC.

This clonotype was found a few times. This chain connects TRBV5-1 to TRBJ2-6; no clear D gene. Germline V gene sequence: CDR1 SGHRS, CDR2 YFSETQ. The length of the CDR3 is 16 residues. With 0 bases removed from V and 0 bases from J, the gap between germline ends came to 7 bases. CDR3 amino acids: CASSLVAGSGANVLTF. The CDR3, as DNA: TGCGCCAGCAGCTTGGTGGCAGGCTCTGGGGCCAACGTCCTGACTTTC.

This chain connects TRBV7-3 to TRBJ2-2; maybe TRBD2 (5 bases). Between the trimmed V and J ends, which lost 3 bases and 6 bases, there was a span of 17 bases. The CDR3 has 16 amino acids. Germline CDR1 SGHTA, CDR2 FQGTGA. CDR3 DNA: TGTGCCAGCAGCTTCGGAAGTGGGAGATTCGCCGGGGAGCTGTTTTTT. It is translated as CASSFGSGRFAGELFF.

Many counts were recorded for this clonotype. This rearrangement joins TRBV30 to TRBJ2-7; maybe TRBD1 (6 bases). Germline assignment: CDR1 GTSNPN and CDR2 SVGIG (reference sequence). Trimming pared 2 bases from V and 6 bases from J, leaving 11 bases between. CDR3 size: 12 residues. The CDR3 sequence is CAWSRTVREQYF. CDR3 in DNA: TGTGCCTGGAGTCGGACAGTCCGCGAGCAGTACTTC.

This clonotype came up a few times. The chain links TRBV6-2 or TRBV6-3 to TRBJ1-1, with TRBD1 matching 7 bases. Germline CDR1 is MNHEY and CDR2 is SVGEGT. The CDR3 has 14 residues. The V gene end was trimmed by 6 bases and the J gene end by 1 base; junction bases not matched to a gene: 5. This CDR3 is CASRIGTANTEAFF. CDR3 bases: TGTGCCAGCAGGATAGGGACAGCGAACACTGAAGCTTTCTTT.

This clonotype has only a few counts. The CDR3 loop reads CAWRGNTEAFF. CDR3 in DNA: TGTGCCTGGAGGGGGAACACTGAAGCTTTCTTT. This chain uses TRBV30 with TRBJ1-1; the D is unclear. Trimming stripped 3 bases from V and 1 base from J, with 3 bases between. This CDR3 has 11 amino acids. Germline V gene data show CDR1 as GTSNPN and CDR2 as SVGIG (reference sequence).

This clonotype was seen a few times. The V call is TRBV4-1, the J call TRBJ1-1; 8 bases align to TRBD1. The CDR3 is 16 amino acids. V shed 1 base, J shed 0 bases, and the junction held 4 bases outside the gene matches. CDR1 and CDR2 (germline): MGHRA, YSYEKL. DNA of the CDR3: TGCGCCAGCAGCCAAGGATACAGGGGGGTGAACACTGAAGCTTTCTTT. Translated: CASSQGYRGVNTEAFF.

This clonotype was picked up a small number of times. The chain has TRBV5-1 and TRBJ2-1; no clear D gene. The CDR3 contains 11 residues. The V gene lost 7 bases and the J gene lost 6 bases, with 8 bases spanning the gap. Germline loops: CDR1 SGHRS, CDR2 YFSETQ. The CDR3 DNA reads TGCGCCAGCGGTTGGGGCAATGAGCAGTTCTTC. Translation: CASGWGNEQFF.

This clonotype was seen only a few times. This chain links TRBV15 with TRBJ2-1; TRBD2 agrees at 10 bases. V lost 0 bases, J lost 3 bases, and 5 bases stayed unmatched. CDR1 and CDR2 (germline): LNHNV, YYDKDF (reference sequence). This CDR3 is 17 amino acids long. The CDR3 region is CATSRERPSGSYNEQFF. The CDR3 DNA is TGTGCCACCAGCAGAGAACGGCCTAGCGGGAGCTACAATGAGCAGTTCTTC.

The sample holds many counts of this clonotype. The rearrangement uses TRBV10-3 and TRBJ2-5; 9 nucleotides match TRBD1. CDR3 length: 16 amino acids. CDR1 and CDR2 (germline): ENHRY, SYGVKD. J was trimmed by 5 bases and V by 3 bases; bases with no gene match: 10. Here the CDR3 DNA reads TGTGCCATCAGTGACCCCCCCGGACAGGGGTGGGAGACCCAGTACTTC. This translates into CAISDPPGQGWETQYF.

Only a few counts were recorded for this clonotype. J is TRBJ2-2 and V is TRBV4-2; D call uncertain. In germline, CDR1 is LGHNA, CDR2 YNFKEQ. Between the trimmed V and J ends, which lost 2 bases and 7 bases, there was a span of 5 bases. The CDR3 loop spans 12 amino acids. CDR3 coding DNA: TGTGCCAGCAGCCAACGTCACGGGGAGCTGTTTTTT. Protein: CASSQRHGELFF.

CDR3 sequence (DNA): TGTGCCAGCAGCCAAGAGCTTGGTATCGGGAGGGCCGGGGGGCACGAGCAGTACTTC. Its translation is CASSQELGIGRAGGHEQYF. The chain combines TRBV4-2 with TRBJ2-4; 8 bases line up with TRBD2. The end of the DNA is better explained by TRBJ2-7, so the J call may be wrong. The CDR3 is made up of 19 amino acids. CDR1 is LGHNA and CDR2 is YNFKEQ in the germline V gene.